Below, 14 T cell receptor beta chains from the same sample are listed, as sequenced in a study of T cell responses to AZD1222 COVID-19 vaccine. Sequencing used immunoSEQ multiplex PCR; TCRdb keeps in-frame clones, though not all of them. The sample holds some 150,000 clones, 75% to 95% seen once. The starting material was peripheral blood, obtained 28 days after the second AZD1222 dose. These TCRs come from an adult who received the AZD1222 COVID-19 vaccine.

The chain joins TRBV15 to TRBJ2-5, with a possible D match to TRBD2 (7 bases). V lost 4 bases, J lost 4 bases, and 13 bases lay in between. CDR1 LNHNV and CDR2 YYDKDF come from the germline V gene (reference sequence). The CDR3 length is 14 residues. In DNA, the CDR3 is TGTGCCACCAGCAATAGGGGGGGATCAGAGACCCAGTACTTC. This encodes CATSNRGGSETQYF.

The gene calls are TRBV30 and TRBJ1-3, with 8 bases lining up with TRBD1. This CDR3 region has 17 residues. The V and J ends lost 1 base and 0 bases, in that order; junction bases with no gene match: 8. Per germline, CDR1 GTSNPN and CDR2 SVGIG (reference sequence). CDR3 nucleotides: TGTGCCTGGAGTGCCTATCCGGGACAGGTCTCTGGAAACACCATATATTTT. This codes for CAWSAYPGQVSGNTIYF.

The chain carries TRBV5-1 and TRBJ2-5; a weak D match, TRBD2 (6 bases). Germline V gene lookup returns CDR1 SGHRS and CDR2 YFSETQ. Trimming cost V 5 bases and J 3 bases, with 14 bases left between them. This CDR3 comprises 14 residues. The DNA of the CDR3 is TGCGCCAGCAGTGAGGTAGGAGGGAAAGAGACCCAGTACTTC. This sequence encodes CASSEVGGKETQYF.

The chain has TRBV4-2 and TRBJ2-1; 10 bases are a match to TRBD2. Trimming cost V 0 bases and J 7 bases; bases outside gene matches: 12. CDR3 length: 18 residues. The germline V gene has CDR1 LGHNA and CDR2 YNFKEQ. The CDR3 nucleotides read TGTGCCAGCAGCCAAGATTGGCTAGCGGGAGTTGGAGGAAATGAGCAGTTCTTC. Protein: CASSQDWLAGVGGNEQFF.

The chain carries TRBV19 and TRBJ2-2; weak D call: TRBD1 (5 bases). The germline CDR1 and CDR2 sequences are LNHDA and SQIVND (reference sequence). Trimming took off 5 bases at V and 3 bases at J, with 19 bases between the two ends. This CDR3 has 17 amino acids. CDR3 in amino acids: CASSPLRGRGDTGELFF. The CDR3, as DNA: TGTGCCAGTAGTCCCCTTAGAGGTAGGGGCGACACCGGGGAGCTGTTTTTT.

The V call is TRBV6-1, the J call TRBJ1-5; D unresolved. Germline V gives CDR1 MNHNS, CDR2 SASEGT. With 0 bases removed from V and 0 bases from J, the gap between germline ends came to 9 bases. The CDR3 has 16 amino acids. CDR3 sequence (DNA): TGTGCCAGCAGTGAAGCCGTAGGGCATAGCAATCAGCCCCAGCATTTT. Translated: CASSEAVGHSNQPQHF.

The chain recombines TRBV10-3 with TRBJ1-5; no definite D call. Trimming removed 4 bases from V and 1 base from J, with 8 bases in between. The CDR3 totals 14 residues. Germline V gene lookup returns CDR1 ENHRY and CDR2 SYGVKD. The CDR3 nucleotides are TGTGCCATCAGTGGCGCGGAGAGCAATCAGCCCCAGCATTTT. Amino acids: CAISGAESNQPQHF.

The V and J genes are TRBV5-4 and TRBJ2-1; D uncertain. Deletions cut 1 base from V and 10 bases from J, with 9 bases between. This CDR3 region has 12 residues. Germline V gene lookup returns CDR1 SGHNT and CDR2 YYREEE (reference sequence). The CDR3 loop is CASSLYHREQFF. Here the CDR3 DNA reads TGTGCCAGCAGCTTGTATCATCGAGAGCAGTTCTTC.

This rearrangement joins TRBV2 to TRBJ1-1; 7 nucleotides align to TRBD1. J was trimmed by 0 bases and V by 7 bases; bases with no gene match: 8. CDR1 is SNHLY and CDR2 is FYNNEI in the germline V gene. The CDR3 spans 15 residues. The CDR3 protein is CASTRSTGMNTEAFF. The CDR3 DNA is TGTGCCAGCACAAGATCGACAGGGATGAACACTGAAGCTTTCTTT.

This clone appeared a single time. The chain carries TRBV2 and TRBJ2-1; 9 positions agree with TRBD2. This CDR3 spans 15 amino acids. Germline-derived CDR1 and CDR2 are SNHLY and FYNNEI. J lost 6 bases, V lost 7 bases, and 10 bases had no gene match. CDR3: CASIASLAGTNEQFF. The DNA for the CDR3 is TGTGCCAGCATCGCATCCCTAGCGGGGACCAATGAGCAGTTCTTC.

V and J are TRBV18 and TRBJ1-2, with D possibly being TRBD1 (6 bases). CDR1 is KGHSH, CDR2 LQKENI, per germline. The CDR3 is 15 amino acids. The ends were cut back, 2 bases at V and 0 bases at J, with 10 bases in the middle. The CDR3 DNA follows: TGTGCCAGCTCACCAAAAACAGGGACTAACTATGGCTACACCTTC. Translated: CASSPKTGTNYGYTF.

The CDR3 coding sequence is TGTGCCAGCAAGGACAGTAGACTGGGCCCCTACGAGCAGTACTTC. Translation gives CASKDSRLGPYEQYF. The chain links TRBV27 to TRBJ2-7, with D perhaps TRBD1 (6 bases). The V end lost 7 bases, the J end lost 2 bases, and 18 bases lay between the germline ends. The germline V gene encodes CDR1 MNHEY and CDR2 SMNVEV (reference sequence). The CDR3 spans 15 residues.

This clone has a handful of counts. CDR3 loop: CASSLGGGTPTDTQYF. The CDR3 nucleotides are TGCGCCAGCAGCTTGGGCGGGGGGACACCCACAGATACGCAGTATTTT. The genes are TRBV5-1 and TRBJ2-3; 8 positions match TRBD2. J lost 2 bases, V lost 0 bases, and 5 bases had no gene match. CDR3 size: 16 residues. CDR1 is SGHRS and CDR2 is YFSETQ in the germline V gene.

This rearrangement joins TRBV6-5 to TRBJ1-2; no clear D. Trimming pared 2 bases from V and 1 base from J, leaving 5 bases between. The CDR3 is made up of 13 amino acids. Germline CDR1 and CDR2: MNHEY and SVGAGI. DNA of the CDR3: TGTGCCAGCAGTTACGATTTTAACTATGGCTACACCTTC. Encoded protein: CASSYDFNYGYTF.